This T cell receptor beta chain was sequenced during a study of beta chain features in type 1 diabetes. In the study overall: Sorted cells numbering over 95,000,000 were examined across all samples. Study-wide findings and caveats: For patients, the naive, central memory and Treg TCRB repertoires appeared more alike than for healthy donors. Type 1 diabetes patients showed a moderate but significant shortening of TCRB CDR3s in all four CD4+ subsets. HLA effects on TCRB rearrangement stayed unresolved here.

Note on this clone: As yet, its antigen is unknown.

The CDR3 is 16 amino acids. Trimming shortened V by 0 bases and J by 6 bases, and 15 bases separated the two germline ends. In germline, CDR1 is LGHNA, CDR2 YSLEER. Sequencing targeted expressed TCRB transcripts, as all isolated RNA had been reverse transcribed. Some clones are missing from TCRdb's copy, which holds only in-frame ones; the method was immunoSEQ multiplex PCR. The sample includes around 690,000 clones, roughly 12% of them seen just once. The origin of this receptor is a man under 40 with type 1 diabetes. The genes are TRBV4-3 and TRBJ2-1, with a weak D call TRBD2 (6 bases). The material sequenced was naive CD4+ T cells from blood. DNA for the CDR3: TGCGCCAGCAGCCAAGATTTGCAGCGGGCCTTCAATGAGCAGTTCTTC. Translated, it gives CASSQDLQRAFNEQFF.